This T cell receptor beta chain stems from a study of blood T cells in healthy people across ages. Germline CDR1 and CDR2: SQVTM and ANQGSEA. V gave up 7 bases and J gave up 2 bases; unmatched junction bases: 8. This CDR3 has 14 residues. Using a J-beta primer mix together with a sample-barcoded 5' primer, a second PCR was run for about 6 to 11 cycles. Each CDR3 protein gets one entry after TCRdb re-called the 5' RACE reads with MiXCR. In the table there are some 670,000 distinct CDR3 sequences, around 50% of which are singletons. Sequencing was done on a sample of blood. V usage is TRBV29-1 and J usage is TRBJ1-2; 9 bases line up with TRBD1. The source of this sequence is a woman over 75 in good health. The CDR3 region has the DNA TGCAGCGCCGACCGGGGACAGGGAAACTATGGCTACACCTTC. This gives the protein CSADRGQGNYGYTF.